The clone carrying this TCR beta chain was recorded many times. What it binds is not known. Original processing notes: Clinicopathological groups differed in CDR3, with these differences serving to build a distant-metastasis classifier for papillary thyroid cancer. TCRdb re-processed the PCR reads through MiXCR. The V and J calls shown here were made by TCRdb, not taken from the authors' results. The repertoire holds tens of thousands of clones, with roughly 19% as singletons. This sample was included in a study of metastatic and nonmetastatic thyroid tumors. Study summary: Comparative analysis of repertoires was undertaken across blood and tumor or nodule tissue obtained from malignant and benign thyroid patients.

The V gene end was trimmed by 0 bases and the J gene end by 3 bases; junction bases not matched to a gene: 8. Germline V CDR1 and CDR2: LGHNA, YSLEER. The CDR3 has 17 amino acids. General study results and limits: For both blood and tumor, malignant thyroid tumors reportedly showed significantly higher TCR beta diversity than benign nodules did.

All patients were treatment-naive before thyroid surgery. J is TRBJ1-3 and V is TRBV4-3; 7 bases fit TRBD1. The material sequenced was blood. The source is a female donor with papillary thyroid cancer or a benign thyroid nodule (not recorded which). Some clones in this sample may be carry-over from other donors' samples. The CDR3 DNA is TGCGCCAGCAGCCAAGACGGCGGCAGGGGGTATGGAAACACCATATATTTT. It specifies CASSQDGGRGYGNTIYF.